This TCR beta chain was obtained from a study of blood T cell repertoires in COVID-19. About the study: Researchers got acute and convalescent COVID-19 samples from the United States, Italy and Spain. PBMCs, B-cell-depleted T cells, or T cells provided the cDNA or gDNA that made up the material.

This clone is a singleton in its sample. The method was immunoSEQ multiplex PCR; TCRdb's version includes in-frame clones alone and lacks a portion of them. The data hold about 350,000 clones, with roughly 87% observed a single time. The germline gives CDR1 PRHDT, CDR2 FYEKMQ (reference sequence). V lost 4 bases and J lost 0, with 9 bases in between. The CDR3 extends over 14 amino acids. Participants were aged roughly 18 to 95 years, lived in about 26 US areas, and enrolled virtually. Participant-given clinical history determined each cohort assignment. This rearrangement joins TRBV13 to TRBJ1-1; D is undetermined. This receptor was obtained from a woman aged 30 to 39 who had recovered from COVID-19. The sequenced sample consisted of PBMCs or T cells enriched from blood (not recorded which). The CDR3 DNA reads as TGTGCCAGCAGCTCCCGGGAAATGAACACTGAAGCTTTCTTT. This gives the protein CASSSREMNTEAFF.